This TCR beta chain was captured in a study of breast tumors, draining lymph nodes, adjacent tissues. Study conclusions and caveats: The data were judged consistent with most tumor T cells coming from lymph node and expanding in tumor. Luminal-like breast cancer showed significantly greater tumor-nontumor repertoire similarity than basal-like breast cancer did. Tumor repertoires ranked between lymph nodes and nontumor tissue in diversity, with V and J gene preferences.

Regarding this clonotype: Its antigen is not known.

From the multiplex PCR reads, TCRdb called clonotypes with MiXCR, one entry per CDR3 protein. The profile shows 150,000 or so distinct CDR3 sequences, 25% to 40% of them singletons. Axillary draining lymph nodes of breast cancer patients supplied the node samples. Trimming cost V 6 bases and J 6 bases; bases outside gene matches: 14. The CDR3 length is 16 residues. CDR1 is MNHNS and CDR2 is SASEGT in the germline V gene. The chain recombines TRBV6-1 with TRBJ2-1; 7 nucleotides line up with TRBD1. This clonotype was obtained from a female donor with breast cancer. Some clones in this sample may be carry-over from other donors' samples. The sequenced sample consisted of axillary lymph node tissue. The CDR3 coding sequence is TGTGCCAGCAGAGGGACGAACAGGGGTTCATCCAATGAGCAGTTCTTC. Translating it yields CASRGTNRGSSNEQFF.